This is a list of T cell receptor beta chains from one sample in a study of T cell responses to AZD1222 COVID-19 vaccine. The protocol was immunoSEQ multiplex PCR, while the TCRdb copy is restricted to in-frame clones and leaves out a portion. The table has 160,000 or so clones, approximately 90% seen once. The sequenced sample was peripheral blood, obtained 28 days after the second AZD1222 dose. Receptor source: an adult who received the AZD1222 COVID-19 vaccine. CDR3s include the opening cysteine and the closing phenylalanine or tryptophan. The order of the fields is J gene, clone size, D gene, V gene, CDR3 DNA, CDR3 protein. The D gene is left open where the match is weak. Where a row states a size, it is once, few, many or the class of an expanded clone; other rows omit it.

>TRBJ2-4|-|-|TRBV5-5
TGTGCCAGCACCCCTCGCTCGGAGCTCCTAGCCAAAAACATTCAGTACTTC
CASTPRSELLAKNIQYF
>TRBJ1-6|-|-|TRBV14
TGTGCCAGCAGCCAGACAGATTATAATTCACCCCTCCACTTT
CASSQTDYNSPLHF
>TRBJ1-2|once|-|TRBV14
TGTGCCAGCAGCCATAGGTTGGTGGGAGGCTACACCTTC
CASSHRLVGGYTF
>TRBJ2-3|-|-|TRBV29-1
TGCAGCGTTAGGGATGGAACAGATACGCAGTATTTT
CSVRDGTDTQYF
>TRBJ2-4|-|-|TRBV2
TGTGCCAGCAGTGGGGCAGATCTAGCCAAAAACATTCAGTACTTC
CASSGADLAKNIQYF
>TRBJ1-2|-|-|TRBV13
TGTGCCAGCAGCGAATTAAAATCTGGAGCTAACTATGGCTACACCTTC
CASSELKSGANYGYTF
>TRBJ1-6|-|TRBD1|TRBV7-8
TGTGCCAGCAGCTTAGTCTCCGGACAGGGTAGTTCACCCCTCCACTTT
CASSLVSGQGSSPLHF
>TRBJ1-2|once|-|TRBV19
TGTGCCAGTACGGGGGCAGATGGCTACACCTTC
CASTGADGYTF
>TRBJ2-5|-|-|TRBV7-8
TGTGCCAGCAGCTATAGGACCAATCAAGAGACCCAGTACTTC
CASSYRTNQETQYF
>TRBJ1-1|-|TRBD1|TRBV4-1
TGCGCCAGCAGCCAATTGGCGGAGGACAGGGAAGCTTTCTTT
CASSQLAEDREAFF
>TRBJ1-1|-|-|TRBV6-5
TGTGCCAGCAGTTATCAGGCAAATCCCTACACTGAAGCTTTCTTT
CASSYQANPYTEAFF
>TRBJ2-7|-|-|TRBV9
TGTGCCAGCAGCGCAGGGGACGAGCAGTACTTC
CASSAGDEQYF
>TRBJ1-3|-|TRBD1|TRBV7-9
TGTGCCAGCAGCCAAATTCCGACAGGGCGCTCTGGAAACACCATATATTTT
CASSQIPTGRSGNTIYF
>TRBJ1-2|-|TRBD1|TRBV9
TGTGCCAGCAGCATCCAGGGGGCTAGTGGCTACACCTTC
CASSIQGASGYTF
>TRBJ2-1|-|-|TRBV2
TGTGCCACCCTCGATGTGGGTTCCTACAATGAGCAGTTCTTC
CATLDVGSYNEQFF
>TRBJ2-6|-|-|TRBV7-2
TGTGCCAGCAGCTTAGGGCCCGGGGCTGGGGCCAACGTCCTGACTTTC
CASSLGPGAGANVLTF
>TRBJ1-3|-|-|TRBV21-1
TGTGCCAGCATCGACCGGGAACAGGGGCAAAGGGGAAACACCATATATTTT
CASIDREQGQRGNTIYF
>TRBJ2-6|-|-|TRBV14
TGTGCCAGCAGCCAAGATGGGGAGGGGGTTTCTGGGGCCAACGTCCTGACTTTC
CASSQDGEGVSGANVLTF